This TCR beta chain was captured by sequencing in a study of blood T cell repertoires in COVID-19. About the study: Whether acute or convalescent, the COVID-19 samples came from the United States, Italy and Spain.

Adults between about 18 and 95 years of age took part from 20 to 25 US areas. Cohorts were based on clinical histories the participants reported. The CDR3 spans 12 residues. Germline V CDR1 and CDR2: LNHNV, YYDKDF (reference sequence). V lost 3 bases and J 9 bases, leaving 9 bases between the germline ends. In the original analysis: Amplification of reference gene primers provided the estimated nucleated cell counts. Using immunoSEQ multiplex PCR, the repertoire was profiled, and TCRdb retains in-frame clones only, with some absent. The V and J calls and clone size are taken from that table; D and trimming were inferred from the DNA. The sample carries a few hundred thousand clones, about 88% recorded once.

Material: PBMCs or T cells enriched from blood (not recorded which). The V gene is TRBV15, the J gene TRBJ2-1; D is unresolved. The source of this sequence is a woman between 55 and 75 years old in a cohort exposed to, infected with or recovered from COVID-19 (not recorded which). The CDR3 spells CATSRSYGEQFF. The DNA for the CDR3 is TGTGCCACCAGCAGGTCTTACGGTGAGCAGTTCTTC. Full variable domain (outside the CDR3, taken from reference TRBV15 and TRBJ2-1): DAMVIQNPRYQVTQFGKPVTLSCSQTLNHNVMYWYQQKSSQAPKLLFHYYDKDFNNEADTPDNFQSRRPNTSFCFLDIRSPGLGDTAMYLCATSRSYGEQFFGPGTRLTVL.